This T cell receptor beta chain originates from a study of T cell changes during pregnancy in multiple sclerosis. There are 17 residues in the CDR3. Germline values: CDR1 SGHTA, CDR2 FQGNSA. Note on this clone: One end of the junction is discordant with germline, which a read error may explain.

Measured with immunoSEQ multiplex PCR; TCRdb has only the in-frame clones, and not every one. The data hold about 40,000 clones, with 85% to 90% observed a single time. This chain connects TRBV7-2 to TRBJ2-5; 10 nucleotides match TRBD2. The sequence was collected from a female donor in good health, enrolled as a control in a pregnancy study. Source: peripheral blood, taken in the second trimester of pregnancy. This CDR3 is CASTLRALAGVQETQYF. Written as DNA, the CDR3 is TGTGCCAGCACCTTACGAGCCCTAGCGGGGGTACAAGAGACCCAGTACTTC.